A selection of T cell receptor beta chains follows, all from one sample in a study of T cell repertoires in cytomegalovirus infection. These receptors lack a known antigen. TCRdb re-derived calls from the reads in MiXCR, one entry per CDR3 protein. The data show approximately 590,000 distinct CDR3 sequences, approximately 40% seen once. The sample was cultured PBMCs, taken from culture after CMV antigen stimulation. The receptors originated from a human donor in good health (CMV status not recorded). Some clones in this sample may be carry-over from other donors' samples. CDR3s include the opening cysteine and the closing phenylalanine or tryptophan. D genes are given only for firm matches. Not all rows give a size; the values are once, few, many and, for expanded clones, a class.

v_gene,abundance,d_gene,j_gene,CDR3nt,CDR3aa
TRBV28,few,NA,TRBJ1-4,TGTGCCAGCAGTTTAAACGGGGCTAATGAAAAACTGTTTTTT,CASSLNGANEKLFF
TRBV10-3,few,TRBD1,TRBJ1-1,TGTGCCATCAGCGGAGGGGGCGAGGCTGAAGCTTTCTTT,CAISGGGEAEAFF
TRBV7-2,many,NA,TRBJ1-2,TGTGCCAGCAGCCCTTCCGAGGGTTACGGCTACACCTTC,CASSPSEGYGYTF
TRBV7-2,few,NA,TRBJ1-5,TGTGCCAGCAGCTTTACAGAGAATCAGCCCCAGCATTTT,CASSFTENQPQHF
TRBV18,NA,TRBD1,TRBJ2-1,TGTGCCAGCTCACCACTAAGGGGGCTTTACAATGAGCAGTTCTTC,CASSPLRGLYNEQFF
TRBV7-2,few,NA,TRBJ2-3,TGTGCCAGCAGCGCAGGGGCGGGGAGGAGCACAGATACGCAGTATTTT,CASSAGAGRSTDTQYF
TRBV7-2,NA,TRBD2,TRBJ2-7,TGTGCCAGCAGCTTAGGCTGGGGGGGCTCCTACGAGCAGTACTTC,CASSLGWGGSYEQYF
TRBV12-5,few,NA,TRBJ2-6,TGTGCTAGTGGCCAATCTGGGGCCAACGTCCTGACTTTC,CASGQSGANVLTF
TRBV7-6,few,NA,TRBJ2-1,TGTGCCAGCAGCTTAGTTAGTGGGGAGGACCTTCGGGGGCAAAATGAGCAGTTCTTC,CASSLVSGEDLRGQNEQFF
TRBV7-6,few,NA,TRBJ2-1,TGTGCCAGCAGCTCAGGGACGACCCCAGGGTACAATGAGCAGTTCTTC,CASSSGTTPGYNEQFF
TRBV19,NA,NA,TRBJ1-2,TGTGCCAGTAGTCCAAACAGGGAACCAGCTAACTATGGCTACACCTTC,CASSPNREPANYGYTF
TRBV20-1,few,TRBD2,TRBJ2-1,TGCAGTGCTAGTACTAGCGGGAGCCACAATGAGCAGTTCTTC,CSASTSGSHNEQFF
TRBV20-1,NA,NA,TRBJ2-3,TGCAGTGCTAGAGATAATGTTGTGGCCGAGGGAGAGTATTTT,CSARDNVVAEGEYF
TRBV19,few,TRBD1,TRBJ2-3,TGTGCCAGTAGTGCCCAACGACAGGGGAAAGGAGATACGCAGTATTTT,CASSAQRQGKGDTQYF
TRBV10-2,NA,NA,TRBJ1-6,TGCGCCAGCCGACGGATAGGGGGGCCCCTCCACTTT,CASRRIGGPLHF
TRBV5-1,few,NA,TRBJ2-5,TGCGCCAGCAGTAGGGGGCCACTAGCGGAAAAAGAGACCCAGTACTTC,CASSRGPLAEKETQYF
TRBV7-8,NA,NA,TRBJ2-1,TGTGCCAGCAGCGCCTCCGGGTGGGCGTCCGAGAATGGGGAGTTCTTC,CASSASGWASENGEFF
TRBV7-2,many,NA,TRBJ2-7,TGTGCCAGCAGCCACATTGGGGAGCTCTCCTACGAGCAGTACTTC,CASSHIGELSYEQYF
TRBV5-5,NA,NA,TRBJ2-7,TGTGCCAGCAGCTCCCTAGTCCCCTACGAGCAGTACTTC,CASSSLVPYEQYF
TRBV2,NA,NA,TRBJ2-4,TGTGCCAGCTTAACACGAAAAAACATTCAGTACTTC,CASLTRKNIQYF
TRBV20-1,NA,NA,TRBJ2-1,TGCAGGGGGGGGCCGCAGTTCTTC,CRGGPQFF
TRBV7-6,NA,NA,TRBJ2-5,TGTGCCAGCAGCTTAGAACAGGGGACTGTTACCCAGTACTTC,CASSLEQGTVTQYF
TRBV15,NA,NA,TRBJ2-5,TGTGCCACCAGCTACTCTCAACAGGGATGGGAAGGAGAGACCCAGTACTTC,CATSYSQQGWEGETQYF
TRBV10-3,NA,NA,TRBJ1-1,TGTGCCATCAGTGAGTCGACGCGGGTGGAAGCTTTCTTT,CAISESTRVEAFF
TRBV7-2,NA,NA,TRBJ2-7,TGTGCCAGCAGCTTAGTCGCGGCTAACTACGAGCAGTACTTC,CASSLVAANYEQYF
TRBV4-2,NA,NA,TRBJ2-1,TGTGCCAGCAGCCAAGATGGAGGGTCCAACAATGAGCAGTTCTTC,CASSQDGGSNNEQFF
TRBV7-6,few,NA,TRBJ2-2,TGTGCCAGCAGCTTAAGACCGGCAGCCTACACCGGGGAGCTGTTTTTT,CASSLRPAAYTGELFF
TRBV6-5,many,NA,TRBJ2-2,TGTGCCAGCAGTAGGAGCACCGGGGAGCTGTTTTTT,CASSRSTGELFF
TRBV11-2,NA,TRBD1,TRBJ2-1,TGTGCCAGCAGCTTAGTGAGGGGGCCCGTCAATGAGCAGTTCTTC,CASSLVRGPVNEQFF
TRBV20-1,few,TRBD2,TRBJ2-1,TGCAGTGCTAAATCGACTAGCGGGGGGTTCAATGAGCAGTTCTTC,CSAKSTSGGFNEQFF
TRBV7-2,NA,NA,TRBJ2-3,TGTGCCAGCAGCCCCCAGGTAGGGGGGGGGGCCCGGACAGATACGCAGTATTTT,CASSPQVGGGARTDTQYF
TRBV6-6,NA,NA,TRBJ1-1,TGTGCCAGCAGTTACTCCGGTGTTGAAGCTTTCTTT,CASSYSGVEAFF
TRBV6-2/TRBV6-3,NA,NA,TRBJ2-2,TGTGCCAGCAGACGGACACTCCGGGACGCCACCGGGGAGCTGTTTTTT,CASRRTLRDATGELFF
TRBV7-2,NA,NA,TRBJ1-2,TGTGCCAGCAGCTTCCGGGGGCTCGATTCCTATGGCTACACCTTC,CASSFRGLDSYGYTF
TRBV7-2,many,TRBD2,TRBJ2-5,TGTGCCAGCAGCCCTCGGGGGGGAGAGACCCAGTACTTC,CASSPRGGETQYF
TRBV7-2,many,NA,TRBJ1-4,TGTGCCAGCAGCTTAGATTTCTGGAGAACTAATGAAAAACTGTTTTTT,CASSLDFWRTNEKLFF
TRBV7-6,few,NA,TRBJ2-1,TGTGCCAGCGGACCTCAAATCCAAAACGGTGAGCAGTTCTTC,CASGPQIQNGEQFF
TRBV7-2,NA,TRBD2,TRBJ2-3,TGTGCCAGCAGCTTTAAGCGGGGGTGGGCAGATACGCAGTATTTT,CASSFKRGWADTQYF
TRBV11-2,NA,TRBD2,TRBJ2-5,TGTGCCAGCAGCTTATGGTCTAGTATTGGCGGGAGTTACGAGACCCAGTACTTC,CASSLWSSIGGSYETQYF
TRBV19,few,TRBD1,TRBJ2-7,TGTGCCAGTAGTCTCGGGACAGTCTCCTACGAGCAGTACTTC,CASSLGTVSYEQYF
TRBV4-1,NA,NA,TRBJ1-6,TGCGCCAGCCGAGACTCGCTCCGGCCCAATTCACCCCTCCACTTT,CASRDSLRPNSPLHF
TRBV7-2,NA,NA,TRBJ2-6,TGTGCCAGCAGCTTAGACCCGGGAAACTCTGGGGCCAACGTCCTGACTTTC,CASSLDPGNSGANVLTF